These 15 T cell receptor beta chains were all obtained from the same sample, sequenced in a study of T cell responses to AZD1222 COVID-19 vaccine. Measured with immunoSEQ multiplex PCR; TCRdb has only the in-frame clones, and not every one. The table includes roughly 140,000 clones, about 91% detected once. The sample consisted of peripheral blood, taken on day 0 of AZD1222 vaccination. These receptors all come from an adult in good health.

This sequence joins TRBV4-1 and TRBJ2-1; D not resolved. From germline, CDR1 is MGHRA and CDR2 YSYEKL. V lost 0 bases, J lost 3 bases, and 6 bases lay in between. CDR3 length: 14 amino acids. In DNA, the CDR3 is TGCGCCAGCAGCCAAGATAAAGTCTACAATGAGCAGTTCTTC. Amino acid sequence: CASSQDKVYNEQFF.

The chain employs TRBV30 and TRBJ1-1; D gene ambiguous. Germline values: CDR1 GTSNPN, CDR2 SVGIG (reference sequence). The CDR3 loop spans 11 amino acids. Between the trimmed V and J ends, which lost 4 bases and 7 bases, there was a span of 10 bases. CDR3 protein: CAWMSAYEAFF. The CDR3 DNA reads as TGTGCCTGGATGTCGGCGTATGAAGCTTTCTTT.

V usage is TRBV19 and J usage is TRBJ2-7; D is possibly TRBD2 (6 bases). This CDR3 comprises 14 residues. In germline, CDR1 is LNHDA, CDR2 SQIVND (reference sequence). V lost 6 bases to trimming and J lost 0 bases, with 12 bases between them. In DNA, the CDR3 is TGTGCCAGTAGACGGACGGAGGGCTCCTACGAGCAGTACTTC. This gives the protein CASRRTEGSYEQYF. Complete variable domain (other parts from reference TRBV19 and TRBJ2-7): DGGITQSPKYLFRKEGQNVTLSCEQNLNHDAMYWYRQDPGQGLRLIYYSQIVNDFQKGDIAEGYSVSREKKESFPLTVTSAQKNPTAFYLCASRRTEGSYEQYFGPGTRLTVT.

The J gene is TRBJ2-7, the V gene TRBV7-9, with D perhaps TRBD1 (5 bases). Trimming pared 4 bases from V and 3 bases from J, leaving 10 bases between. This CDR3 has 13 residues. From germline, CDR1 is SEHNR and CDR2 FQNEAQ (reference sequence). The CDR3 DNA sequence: TGTGCCAGCAGCTCTCGACAGAGCTACGAGCAGTACTTC. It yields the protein CASSSRQSYEQYF.

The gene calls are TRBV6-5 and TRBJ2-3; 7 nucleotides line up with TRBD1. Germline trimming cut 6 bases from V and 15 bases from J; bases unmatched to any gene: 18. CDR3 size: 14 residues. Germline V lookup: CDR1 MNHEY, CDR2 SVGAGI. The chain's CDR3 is CASSGSWSGQSSYF. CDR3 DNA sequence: TGTGCCAGCAGCGGGTCTTGGTCGGGACAGTCTTCATATTTT.

The CDR3 DNA reads as TGTGCCAGCAGCAAAGGGGACTATGGCTACACCTTC. Translated, it gives CASSKGDYGYTF. This chain connects TRBV28 to TRBJ1-2, with D tentatively TRBD1 (5 bases). Per germline, CDR1 MDHEN and CDR2 SYDVKM. The CDR3 covers 12 residues. Trimming shortened V by 6 bases and J by 3 bases, and 8 bases separated the two germline ends.

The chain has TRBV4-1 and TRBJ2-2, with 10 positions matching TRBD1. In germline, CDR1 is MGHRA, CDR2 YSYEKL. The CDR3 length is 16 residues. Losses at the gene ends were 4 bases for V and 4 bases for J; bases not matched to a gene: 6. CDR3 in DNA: TGCGCCAGCAGCCTGACAGGGGGCTGGGGCACCGGGGAGCTGTTTTTT. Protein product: CASSLTGGWGTGELFF.

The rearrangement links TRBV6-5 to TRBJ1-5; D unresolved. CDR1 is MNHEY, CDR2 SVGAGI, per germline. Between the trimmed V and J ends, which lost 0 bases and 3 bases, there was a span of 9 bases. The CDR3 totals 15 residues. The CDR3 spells CASSYSWLNNQPQHF. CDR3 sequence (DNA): TGTGCCAGCAGTTACTCCTGGCTCAACAATCAGCCCCAGCATTTT.

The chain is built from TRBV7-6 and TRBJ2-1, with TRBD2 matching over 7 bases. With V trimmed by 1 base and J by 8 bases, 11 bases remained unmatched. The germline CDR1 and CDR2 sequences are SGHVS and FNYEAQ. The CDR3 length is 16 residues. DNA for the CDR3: TGTGCCAGCAGCTTAGATCCTAGCGGACCATATTATGAGCAGTTCTTC. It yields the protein CASSLDPSGPYYEQFF. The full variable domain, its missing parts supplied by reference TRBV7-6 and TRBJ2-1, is GAGVSQSPRYKVTKRGQDVALRCDPISGHVSLYWYRQALGQGPEFLTYFNYEAQQDKSGLPNDRFSAERPEGSISTLTIQRTEQRDSAMYRCASSLDPSGPYYEQFFGPGTRLTVL.

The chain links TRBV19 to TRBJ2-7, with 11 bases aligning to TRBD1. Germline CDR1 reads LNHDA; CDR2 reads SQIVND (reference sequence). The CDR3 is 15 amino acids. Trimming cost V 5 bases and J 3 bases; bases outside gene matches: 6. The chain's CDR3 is CASSFPDRGHYEQYF. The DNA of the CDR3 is TGTGCCAGTAGTTTTCCGGACAGGGGGCACTACGAGCAGTACTTC.

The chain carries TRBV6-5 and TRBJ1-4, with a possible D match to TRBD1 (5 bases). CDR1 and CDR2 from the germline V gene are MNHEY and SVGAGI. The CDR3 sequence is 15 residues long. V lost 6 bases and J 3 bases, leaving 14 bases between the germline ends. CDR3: CASRLGTAPNEKLFF. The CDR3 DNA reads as TGTGCCAGCAGGCTCGGGACCGCCCCTAATGAAAAACTGTTTTTT.

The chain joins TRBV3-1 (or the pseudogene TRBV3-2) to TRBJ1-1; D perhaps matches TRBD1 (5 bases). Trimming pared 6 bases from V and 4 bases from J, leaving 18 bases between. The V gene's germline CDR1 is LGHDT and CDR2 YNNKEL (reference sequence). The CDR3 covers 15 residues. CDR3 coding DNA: TGTGCCAGCAGTCGAGGGGCCCGGATAGGCACTGAAGCTTTCTTT. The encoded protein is CASSRGARIGTEAFF.

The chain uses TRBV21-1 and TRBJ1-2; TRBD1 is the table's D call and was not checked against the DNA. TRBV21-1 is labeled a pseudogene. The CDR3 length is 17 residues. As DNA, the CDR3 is TGTGCCAGCAGCAATGCCGACTTACAGGACGAGTTTGATGGCTACACCTTC. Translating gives CASSNADLQDEFDGYTF.

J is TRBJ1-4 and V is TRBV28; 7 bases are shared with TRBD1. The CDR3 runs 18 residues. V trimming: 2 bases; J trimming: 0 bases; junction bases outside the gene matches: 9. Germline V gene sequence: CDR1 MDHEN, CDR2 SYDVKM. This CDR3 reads CASSLPLQGLPTNEKLFF. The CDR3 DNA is TGTGCCAGCAGTTTACCTCTACAGGGGCTCCCAACTAATGAAAAACTGTTTTTT.

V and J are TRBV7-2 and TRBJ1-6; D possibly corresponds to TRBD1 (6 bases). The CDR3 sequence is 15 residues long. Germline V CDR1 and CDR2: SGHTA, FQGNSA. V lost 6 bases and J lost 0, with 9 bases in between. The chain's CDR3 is CASRMDSSYNSPLHF. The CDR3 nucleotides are TGTGCCAGCAGAATGGACAGCTCCTATAATTCACCCCTCCACTTT.